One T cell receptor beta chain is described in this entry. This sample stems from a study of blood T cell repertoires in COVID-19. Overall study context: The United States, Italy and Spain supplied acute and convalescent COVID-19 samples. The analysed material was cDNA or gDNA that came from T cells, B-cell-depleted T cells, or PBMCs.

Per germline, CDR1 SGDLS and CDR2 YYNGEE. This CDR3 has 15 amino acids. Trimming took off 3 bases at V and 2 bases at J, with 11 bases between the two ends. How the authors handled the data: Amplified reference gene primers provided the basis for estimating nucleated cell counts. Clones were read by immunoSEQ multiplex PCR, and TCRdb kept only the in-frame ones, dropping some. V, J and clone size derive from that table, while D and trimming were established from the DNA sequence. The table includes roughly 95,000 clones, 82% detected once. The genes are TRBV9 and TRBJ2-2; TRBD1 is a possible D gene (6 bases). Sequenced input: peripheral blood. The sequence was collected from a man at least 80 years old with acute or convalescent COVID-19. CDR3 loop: CASSARDTNTGELFF. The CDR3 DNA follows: TGTGCCAGCAGCGCCCGGGACACTAACACCGGGGAGCTGTTTTTT.